What follows are 21 T cell receptor beta chains derived from one specimen sequenced in a study of cytotoxic CD8 clonotypes in ibrutinib-treated CLL. Some clones are missing from TCRdb's copy, which holds only in-frame ones; the method was immunoSEQ multiplex PCR. The sample has around 160,000 clones, roughly 88% seen once. Here the sequenced sample was PBMCs, taken at disease progression, from a patient treated with ibrutinib. The receptors were gathered from a human donor with chronic lymphocytic leukemia.

The genes are TRBV27 and TRBJ2-7; no clear D. V was trimmed by 5 bases and J by 5 bases, leaving 13 bases between them. In germline, CDR1 is MNHEY, CDR2 SMNVEV (reference sequence). This CDR3 is built from 13 residues. The CDR3 region has the DNA TGTGCCAGCAGTCTCGAACTCCGGGACGAGCAGTACTTC. This translates into CASSLELRDEQYF.

This clone was detected only once. This chain connects TRBV7-3 to TRBJ2-2; TRBD1 matches at 10 bases. The CDR3 has 17 residues. V trimming: 4 bases; J trimming: 7 bases; junction bases outside the gene matches: 12. Germline CDR1 reads SGHTA; CDR2 reads FQGTGA. CDR3 bases: TGTGCCAGCAGCTCCCAACTCGGGACAGGGGCACTCGGGGAGCTGTTTTTT. Translating it yields CASSSQLGTGALGELFF.

In nucleotides, the CDR3 is TGTGCCAGCAGTTTGCGATTTGAGACCGGGACAGTTAACTATGGCTACACCTTC. It specifies CASSLRFETGTVNYGYTF. The V and J genes are TRBV28 and TRBJ1-2; the match to TRBD1 covers 7 bases. The CDR3 has 18 residues. V trimming: 3 bases; J trimming: 1 base; junction bases outside the gene matches: 14. From germline, CDR1 is MDHEN and CDR2 SYDVKM.

The V and J genes are TRBV10-3 and TRBJ2-1, with 9 nucleotides matching TRBD2. Germline assignment: CDR1 ENHRY and CDR2 SYGVKD. The CDR3 has 15 residues. With 3 bases clipped from V and 9 bases from J, the junction kept 9 bases outside the gene matches. DNA for the CDR3: TGTGCCATCAGTGATTGGAGCGGGGGGTCGGGTGAGCAGTTCTTC. Translation gives CAISDWSGGSGEQFF.

The chain joins TRBV29-1 to TRBJ2-7, with D possibly TRBD1 on 5 matching bases. V was pared by 5 bases and J by 0 bases, with 11 bases between. CDR3 length equals 13 residues. Germline loops: CDR1 SQVTM, CDR2 ANQGSEA. The CDR3 bases are TGCAGCGTTACCGACAGAAACTCCTACGAGCAGTACTTC. Its protein is CSVTDRNSYEQYF.

The J gene is TRBJ1-5, the V gene TRBV27; a possible D gene is TRBD1 (6 bases). CDR1 and CDR2 (germline): MNHEY, SMNVEV (reference sequence). This CDR3 contains 13 residues. V gave up 2 bases and J gave up 11 bases, with 13 bases separating them. The chain's CDR3 is CASSLGGAWAQHF. CDR3 sequence (DNA): TGTGCCAGCAGTTTAGGGGGGGCCTGGGCCCAGCATTTT.

The chain links TRBV9 to TRBJ2-1; 11 bases agree with TRBD2. Trimming removed 3 bases from V and 4 bases from J; junction bases left unmatched: 6. The CDR3 is 16 amino acids. The germline gives CDR1 SGDLS, CDR2 YYNGEE. The CDR3 DNA sequence: TGTGCCAGCAGCGCCCTGGGACTAGCGGAGTACAATGAGCAGTTCTTC. Protein: CASSALGLAEYNEQFF.

J is TRBJ2-1 and V is TRBV29-1, with D possibly being TRBD1 (6 bases). Trimming took off 3 bases at V and 2 bases at J, with 14 bases between the two ends. Germline V gene data show CDR1 as SQVTM and CDR2 as ANQGSEA. The CDR3 spans 15 residues. The CDR3 loop reads CSVDVDSAAYNEQFF. The CDR3 nucleotides are TGCAGCGTTGACGTGGACAGTGCGGCCTACAATGAGCAGTTCTTC.

The genes are TRBV5-1 and TRBJ2-1; 12 positions match TRBD1. Per the germline V gene, CDR1 is SGHRS and CDR2 is YFSETQ. This CDR3 region has 15 residues. J lost 5 bases, V lost 4 bases, and 4 bases had no gene match. The CDR3 sequence: CASSGGQGADNEQFF. The DNA for the CDR3 is TGCGCCAGCAGCGGGGGACAGGGGGCCGACAATGAGCAGTTCTTC. Filled out from reference TRBV5-1 and TRBJ2-1, the complete variable domain reads KAGVTQTPRYLIKTRGQQVTLSCSPISGHRSVSWYQQTPGQGLQFLFEYFSETQRNKGNFPGRFSGRQFSNSRSEMNVSTLELGDSALYLCASSGGQGADNEQFFGPGTRLTVL.

The rearrangement joins TRBV5-1 to TRBJ2-2; tentatively, D is TRBD1 or TRBD2 (6 bases each). Germline V gives CDR1 SGHRS, CDR2 YFSETQ. The CDR3 totals 15 residues. With 5 bases removed from V and 4 bases from J, the gap between germline ends came to 15 bases. The CDR3 DNA is TGCGCCAGCAGTTTGAGGGGGGACATCACCGGGGAGCTGTTTTTT. It translates to CASSLRGDITGELFF.

The chain links TRBV19 to TRBJ2-2; D is ambiguous. The CDR3 contains 13 residues. Trimming left V 4 bases short and J 6 bases short, with 9 bases between. Germline V gene data show CDR1 as LNHDA and CDR2 as SQIVND (reference sequence). In nucleotides, the CDR3 is TGTGCCAGTAGTAGGTTTACTGCCGGGGAGCTGTTTTTT. This sequence encodes CASSRFTAGELFF.

This chain joins TRBV9 and TRBJ1-1; tentative D call: TRBD1 (5 bases). This CDR3 region has 14 residues. Germline V gene sequence: CDR1 SGDLS, CDR2 YYNGEE. V was clipped by 0 bases and J by 5 bases, with 11 bases between them. The CDR3 loop reads CASSVGRVRTEAFF. The DNA for the CDR3 is TGTGCCAGCAGCGTAGGCAGGGTAAGGACTGAAGCTTTCTTT.

This clone was seen once. In DNA form, the CDR3 reads TGTGCCAGTAGTATAAAAGTTGGACCGCTCGAGGTGTTTTTT. The encoded protein is CASSIKVGPLEVFF. The genes are TRBV19 and TRBJ1-4; unclear D gene. V lost 2 bases, J lost 15 bases, and 19 bases lay in between. The length of the CDR3 is 14 residues. Germline V gene lookup returns CDR1 LNHDA and CDR2 SQIVND (reference sequence).

The chain has TRBV4-1 and TRBJ2-7, with TRBD2 matching 10 bases. Germline V lookup: CDR1 MGHRA, CDR2 YSYEKL. The CDR3 runs 17 residues. J lost 4 bases, V lost 1 base, and 10 bases had no gene match. CDR3 DNA: TGCGCCAGCAGCCAAGTTTTCCCTAGCGGGAGAACGTACGAGCAGTACTTC. Translation: CASSQVFPSGRTYEQYF.

V is TRBV5-4 and J is TRBJ2-2; weak D call: TRBD2 (6 bases). The CDR3 is 15 residues long. Per germline, CDR1 SGHNT and CDR2 YYREEE (reference sequence). V lost 5 bases to trimming and J lost 4 bases, with 15 bases between them. The CDR3 bases are TGTGCCAGCAGTGCTAAGGCGGGATTCACCGGGGAGCTGTTTTTT. Amino acids: CASSAKAGFTGELFF.

The rearrangement uses TRBV29-1 and TRBJ1-2; D not certain. V lost 7 bases and J lost 5, with 11 bases in between. This CDR3 contains 11 residues. The germline gives CDR1 SQVTM, CDR2 ANQGSEA. This chain's CDR3 is CSAGQTYGYTF. CDR3 DNA sequence: TGCAGCGCCGGGCAAACTTATGGCTACACCTTC.

Of note for this clone: The junction departs from germline at one end; a sequencing error may be responsible. The V call is TRBV2, the J call TRBJ1-3; no clear D. CDR3 length equals 13 residues. Per the germline V gene, CDR1 is SNHLY and CDR2 is FYNNEI. This CDR3 is CASSEGSGNTIYF. The CDR3 coding sequence is TGTGCCAGCAGCGAAGGCTCTGGAAACACCATATATTTT.

In this sample, this clone turned up a few times. J is TRBJ2-7 and V is TRBV9; TRBD1 aligns across 7 bases. The germline gives CDR1 SGDLS, CDR2 YYNGEE. V lost 0 bases, J lost 3 bases, and 9 bases stayed unmatched. This CDR3 comprises 16 residues. The CDR3 DNA sequence: TGTGCCAGCAGCGTAGCTACAGGGGAGTTAGGCTACGAGCAGTACTTC. This encodes CASSVATGELGYEQYF.

The chain combines TRBV7-2 with TRBJ1-2; TRBD1 matches 8 bases. Germline V gives CDR1 SGHTA, CDR2 FQGNSA. This CDR3 spans 17 amino acids. With V trimmed by 5 bases and J by 4 bases, 15 bases remained unmatched. CDR3 amino acids: CASSPTLSGGSSYGYTF. CDR3 nucleotides: TGTGCCAGCAGCCCAACTCTTTCAGGGGGCAGTAGCTATGGCTACACCTTC. The full variable domain, completed using reference TRBV7-2 and TRBJ1-2, is GAGVSQSPSNKVTEKGKDVELRCDPISGHTALYWYRQSLGQGLEFLIYFQGNSAPDKSGLPSDRFSAERTGGSVSTLTIQRTQQEDSAVYLCASSPTLSGGSSYGYTFGSGTRLTVV.

In this sample, this clone turned up once. J is TRBJ1-1 and V is TRBV5-1; possible D gene TRBD1, 5 bases. V was shortened by 4 bases and J by 0 bases, with 16 bases between the two germline ends. The V gene's germline CDR1 is SGHRS and CDR2 YFSETQ. This CDR3 is built from 16 residues. The CDR3 DNA follows: TGCGCCAGCAGCCCAGACAGAGCCCTTATGAACACTGAAGCTTTCTTT. Protein: CASSPDRALMNTEAFF. Complete variable domain (other parts from reference TRBV5-1 and TRBJ1-1): KAGVTQTPRYLIKTRGQQVTLSCSPISGHRSVSWYQQTPGQGLQFLFEYFSETQRNKGNFPGRFSGRQFSNSRSEMNVSTLELGDSALYLCASSPDRALMNTEAFFGQGTRLTVV.

The rearrangement links TRBV5-1 to TRBJ1-1, with 7 bases aligning to TRBD1. This CDR3 contains 17 residues. V gave up 1 base and J gave up 5 bases; unmatched junction bases: 14. CDR1 and CDR2 from the germline V gene are SGHRS and YFSETQ. The CDR3 nucleotides read TGCGCCAGCAGCTTGTTCAGCTTGGCAGGGGGACGGACTGAAGCTTTCTTT. Translation: CASSLFSLAGGRTEAFF.